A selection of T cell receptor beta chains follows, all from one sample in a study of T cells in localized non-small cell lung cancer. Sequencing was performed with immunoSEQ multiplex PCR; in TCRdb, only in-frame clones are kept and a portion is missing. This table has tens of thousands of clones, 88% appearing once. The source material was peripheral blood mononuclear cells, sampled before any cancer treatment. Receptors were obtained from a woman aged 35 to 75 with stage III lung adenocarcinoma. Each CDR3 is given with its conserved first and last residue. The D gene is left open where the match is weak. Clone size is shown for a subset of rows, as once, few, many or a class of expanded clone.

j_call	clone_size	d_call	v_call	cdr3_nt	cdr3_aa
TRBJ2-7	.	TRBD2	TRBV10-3	TGTGCCATCGGGATAGCGGGGGTCGAGCAGTACTTC	CAIGIAGVEQYF
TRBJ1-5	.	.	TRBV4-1	TGCGCCAGCAGCCAAGAGCGGGGGGTCAACCAGCCCCAGCATTTT	CASSQERGVNQPQHF
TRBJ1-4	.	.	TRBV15	TGTGCCACCAGCTCAGAATACGGGGGTCGGGAAAAACTGTTTTTT	CATSSEYGGREKLFF
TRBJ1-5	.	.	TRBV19	TGTGCCAGTAGTACCCCCGGGACGCAAAATCAGCCCCAGCATTTT	CASSTPGTQNQPQHF
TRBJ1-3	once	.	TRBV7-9	TGTGCCAGCAGCTTAGCGGCGCAAGGAAACACCATATATTTT	CASSLAAQGNTIYF
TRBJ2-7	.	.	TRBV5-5	TGTGCCAGCAGCTTGGAGAGCGGTGGGCAGCAGTACTTC	CASSLESGGQQYF
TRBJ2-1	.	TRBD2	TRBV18	TGTGCCAGCTCACCCCCGGCTAGCGGGTACAATGAGCAGTTCTTC	CASSPPASGYNEQFF
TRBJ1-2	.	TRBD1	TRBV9	TGTGCCAGCAGCCCGCCAGGACAGGGGACTAACTATGGCTACACCTTC	CASSPPGQGTNYGYTF
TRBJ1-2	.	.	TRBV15	TGTGCCACCAGCAGGGGGGACGGTAACTATGGCTACACCTTC	CATSRGDGNYGYTF
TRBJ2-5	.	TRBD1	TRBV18	TGTGCCAGCTCACCACCCGGACAGGGTCAAGAGACCCAGTACTTC	CASSPPGQGQETQYF
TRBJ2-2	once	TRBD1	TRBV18	TGTGCCAGCGCGCAAGTAGGGACAGGGGCGAACACCGGGGAGCTGTTTTTT	CASAQVGTGANTGELFF
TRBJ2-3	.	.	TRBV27	TGTGCCAGCAGACTACAGGATAGGCGGTACACAGATACGCAGTATTTT	CASRLQDRRYTDTQYF
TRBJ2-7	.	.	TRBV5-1	TGCGCCAGCAGCACCGGTGGACCACCCTACGAGCAGTACTTC	CASSTGGPPYEQYF
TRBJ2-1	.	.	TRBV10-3	TGTGCCATCGGGCGGGAACCGCCTCAAACCAATGAGCAGTTCTTC	CAIGREPPQTNEQFF
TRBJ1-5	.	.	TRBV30	TGTGCCTGGAGTGTAGGGACAACCCATAGCAATCAGCCCCAGCATTTT	CAWSVGTTHSNQPQHF
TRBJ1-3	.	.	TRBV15	TGTGCCACCAGCAGAGAGGGGCCGGTTAGCTCTGGAAACACCATATATTTT	CATSREGPVSSGNTIYF
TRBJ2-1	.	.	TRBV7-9	TGTGCCAGCAGCTCGCCACGGGGGATCTACAATGAGCAGTTCTTC	CASSSPRGIYNEQFF
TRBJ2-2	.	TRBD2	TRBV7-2	TGTGCCAGCAGCCCTCGACTAGCGGGGGTCGGGGAGCTGTTTTTT	CASSPRLAGVGELFF
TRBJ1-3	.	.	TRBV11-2	TGTGCCAGCAGCGCTGGACTATCTGGAAACACCATATATTTT	CASSAGLSGNTIYF
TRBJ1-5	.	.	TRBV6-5	TGTGCCAGCTCTTGGGGGGGAGACCAGCCCCAGCATTTT	CASSWGGDQPQHF
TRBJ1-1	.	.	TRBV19	TGTGCCAGTAGCACCCTAACTAGCGAAGCTTTCTTT	CASSTLTSEAFF
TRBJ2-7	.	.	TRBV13	TGTGCCAGCAGGGTCGGGGAGGGGGCGAGAGAGCAGTACTTC	CASRVGEGAREQYF
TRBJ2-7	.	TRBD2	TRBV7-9	TGTGCCAGCAGCCAACCAGCGGGAGGAGTCTACGAGCAGTACTTC	CASSQPAGGVYEQYF
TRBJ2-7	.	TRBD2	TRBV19	TGTGCCAGTAGTATTGGGCTAGCGGGGACCTACGAGCAGTACTTC	CASSIGLAGTYEQYF
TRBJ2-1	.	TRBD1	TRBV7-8	TGTGCCAGCAGCTCCTGGGGGCAGGGGGTGGGGAATGAGCAGTTCTTC	CASSSWGQGVGNEQFF
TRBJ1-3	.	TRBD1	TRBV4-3	TGCGCCAGCAGCCCCAAGGTTTCAGGGGGAACCCTCTCTGGAAACACCATATATTTT	CASSPKVSGGTLSGNTIYF
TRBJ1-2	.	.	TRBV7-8	TGTGCCAGCGGCGAAAACTATGGCTACACCTTC	CASGENYGYTF
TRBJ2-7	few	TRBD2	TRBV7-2	TGTGCCAGCAGCGAAGCGGGGGGGCCCTACGAGCAGTACTTC	CASSEAGGPYEQYF
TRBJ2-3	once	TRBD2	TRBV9	TGTGCCAGCAGCGTCGGGGGGGTTGGGACGCAGTATTTT	CASSVGGVGTQYF
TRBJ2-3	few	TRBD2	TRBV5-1	TGCGCCAGCAGGGGTTCTAGCGGGGGAGATACGCAGTATTTT	CASRGSSGGDTQYF
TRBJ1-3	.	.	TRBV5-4	TGTGCCAGCAGCCCGGGAGGGGCCGGGTCTGGAAACACCATATATTTT	CASSPGGAGSGNTIYF
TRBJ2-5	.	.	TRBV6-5	TGTGCCAGCAGTTACTTGCAGGCGGCGGGGGAGACCCAGTACTTC	CASSYLQAAGETQYF
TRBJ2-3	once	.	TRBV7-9	TGTGCCAGCAGCAAAGCAGATACGCAGTATTTT	CASSKADTQYF
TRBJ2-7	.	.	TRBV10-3	TGTGCCATCAGTGAGTCGAATTCGGGCACCAGCTCCTACGAGCAGTACTTC	CAISESNSGTSSYEQYF
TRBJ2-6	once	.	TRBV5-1	TGCGCCAGCAATGAGGGCAACTCTGGGGCCAACGTCCTGACTTTC	CASNEGNSGANVLTF
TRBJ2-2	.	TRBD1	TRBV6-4	TGTGCCAGCAGTGACGGACAGGGGACCGGGGAGCTGTTTTTT	CASSDGQGTGELFF
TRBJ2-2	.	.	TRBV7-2	TGTGCCAGCAGGCCGGGTGGGCAGGGGCGTGGCGGGGAGCTGTTTTTT	CASRPGGQGRGGELFF
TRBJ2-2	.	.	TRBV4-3	TGCGCCAGCAGCCAAGGGGGCCTCCCCCCAGCGAGCACCGGGGAGCTGTTTTTT	CASSQGGLPPASTGELFF
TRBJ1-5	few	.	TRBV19	TGTGCCAGTAGTATAGACCTGGACAGCAATCAGCCCCAGCATTTT	CASSIDLDSNQPQHF
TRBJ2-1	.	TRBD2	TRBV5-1	TGCGCCAGCAGCCCAGGACTAGCGGGGGCCGACGGTGAGCAGTTCTTC	CASSPGLAGADGEQFF
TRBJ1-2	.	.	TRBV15	TGTGCCACCAGCAGCAGGGTGGGAGGCTACACCTTC	CATSSRVGGYTF
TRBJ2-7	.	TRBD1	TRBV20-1	TGCAGTGCAACAGGGGGGCGCGAGCAGTACTTC	CSATGGREQYF
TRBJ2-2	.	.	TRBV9	TGTGCCAGCAGCGACGGGGCTGGGGGGGAGCTGTTTTTT	CASSDGAGGELFF
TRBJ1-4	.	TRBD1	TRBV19	TGTGCCAGTACAGGGACAGGGTTTAATGAAAAACTGTTTTTT	CASTGTGFNEKLFF
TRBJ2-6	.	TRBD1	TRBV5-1	TGCGCCAGCAGCCAGGGACAGGGGGCGGCTGGGGCCAACGTCCCGACTTTC	CASSQGQGAAGANVPTF
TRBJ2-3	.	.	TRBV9	TGTGCCAGCAGCGCCTTGGGGGTCGGCACAGATACGCAGTATTTT	CASSALGVGTDTQYF
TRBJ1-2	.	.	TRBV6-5	TGTGCCAGCAACCGTGGGGGCCTGGCAACGAGCTACACCTTC	CASNRGGLATSYTF
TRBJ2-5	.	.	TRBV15	TGTGCCACCAGCGCGGTCCAAGAGACCCAGTACTTC	CATSAVQETQYF
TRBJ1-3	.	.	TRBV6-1	TGTGCCAGCAGTGGGAGGAAGGACAGACCCAGCGGAAACACCATATATTTT	CASSGRKDRPSGNTIYF
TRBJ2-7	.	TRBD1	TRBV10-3	TGTGCCATCGCATCGGGACAGGGGTTCTACGAGCAGTACTTC	CAIASGQGFYEQYF